This T cell receptor beta chain is drawn from a study of shared clonotypes between healthy human individuals (dated by TCRdb to between 2020 and 2021). Regarding the research as a whole: The cohort included a few men and a couple of women between 18 and 49 years of age. The study deeply sequenced blood TCR repertoires of 5 or 6 healthy adults to estimate repertoire size and the extent of clonotype sharing between individuals. Each donor's leukapheresis produced roughly between roughly 0.9 and 8.9 billion PBMCs. Per donor, three plates each were used for CD4 naive and CD4 memory, two for CD8 naive, and one for CD8 memory. To increase sequencing depth and limit assay-specific biases, different laboratories used diverse techniques to prepare libraries and sequence TCR repertoires. Overall results and qualifications from the work: Sampling was restricted to blood, and TCR repertoires in tissues likely differ from the TCR repertoires found in blood. Around 5% of naive CD4, approximately 3.7% of naive CD8, approximately 2% of memory CD4, and about 0.4% of memory CD8 clonotypes were shared across several donors. Naive subsets generally had larger estimated clonotype richness than memory subsets did. Compared with non-shared clonotypes, the clonotypes found in all four sorted-subset donors had higher generation probabilities. Rarefaction of sorted-subset datasets indicated incomplete sequencing despite the large sequencing depth. Based on pairwise subsampling, the degree of clonotype sharing among donors was expected to be affected by sequencing depth. Because the study included only a small number of donors, the genetic and exposure-history diversity represented was limited.

Taken from cysteine to phenylalanine, the CDR3 has 16 residues. The retained sequence is limited to the CDR3, 48 bases, with the frame set at the first base. Trimming takes 9 bases from V and 2 bases from J, and the germline ends sit 22 bases apart. The CDR1 and CDR2 encoded by the germline V gene (reference sequence) are LNHDA and SQIVND. The donors were healthy, HIV-negative adults with no recently reported acute infections or vaccinations. Only Caucasian adults living in Nashville, Tennessee, USA were represented among the donors. CD4+ T cells were enriched by magnetic negative selection, after which naive cells were positively selected on CD45RA and the negative fraction was taken as the memory subset. After blood collection by leukapheresis, PBMCs were isolated using Ficoll-Histopaque density gradient centrifugation and then cryopreserved in the vapor phase of liquid nitrogen. Analytical flow cytometry was used to check the purity and quantity of each magnetically sorted T cell population. Genomic DNA was isolated from every sorted fraction and measured by UV absorbance on a Nanodrop 2000c.

This clone came up a few times. What antigen it recognizes has not been identified. Per-base qualities were not stored, and no clone one base away is much larger. TCR CDR3 regions were amplified from genomic DNA by multiplex PCR using the deep immunoSEQ assay. Extracted genomic DNA from each cell subset was distributed evenly across all wells of several immunoSEQ 96-well plates, and each plate was treated as a replicate. For sorted subsets, approximately 210 ng of genomic DNA, equivalent to 30,000 or so T cell genomes, went into each replicate PCR. Purified libraries were quantified with a Qubit 3.0 fluorometer, sized on a Bioanalyzer 2100, and re-quantified with the KAPA Library Quantification kit. Every immunoSEQ 96-well plate was sequenced on a dedicated single-read 150-cycle Illumina NextSeq 550 flow cell. For the original study's pipeline: Because the immunoSEQ output held only junctional sequences and lacked quality scores, the filtering could not match the filtering applied to full-length reads. Sequences were annotated with PyIR, a Python wrapper for IgBLAST v1.9, and V/J genes and CDR3 were assigned using IMGT germline references. Any read was removed if the V/J assignment was weak (E-value above 1e-6), the CDR3 was missing, or the read contained stop codons, out-of-frame junctions, or ambiguous translated residues. V3J clonotypes were defined as sequences sharing an identical inferred V gene, J gene, and CDR3 amino acid sequence. Percentage overlap between repertoires was computed as shared unique clonotypes divided by the size of the smaller repertoire. RTK rarefaction, the Chao1 estimator, and Recon v2.1 estimates of unobserved clonotypes were used to assess repertoire richness. For all TCRbeta clonotypes obtained by the gDNA method from a handful of donors, generation probabilities were computed with OLGA. What TCRdb holds here is the immuneACCESS table cut down to in-frame rearrangements. Part of the clones is not present; checked against another copy, under half of the missing clones reflect an unresolved V gene, and the others are unexplained. The D gene and trimming were derived from the DNA, and the V and J assignments and clone size from that table. Present in this sample are some 2,500,000 clones, 90% to 95% of which were seen just once. The ten largest account for about 0.38% of the sample.

This TCR was sampled from a man between 18 and 35 years old in good health. Some clones in this sample may be carry-over from other donors' samples. Sequencing was performed on naive CD4+ T cells from PBMCs. The meaning of the sample's cell subset or site label: CD45RA+ positively selected. This receptor chain uses TRBV19 and TRBJ1-1; TRBD1 could be the D gene, as 5 bases match. The CDR3 loop reads CASKGSGRALNTEAFF. The DNA reads as follows: TGTGCCAGCAAGGGGAGCGGGAGGGCCCTAAACACTGAAGCTTTCTTT.